The rows below give T cell receptor beta chains drawn from one sample of a study of T cells in Graves' hyperthyroidism and ophthalmopathy. MiXCR, applied by TCRdb to the multiplex PCR reads, yields one record per CDR3 protein. The repertoire holds fewer than 650,000 distinct CDR3 sequences, with around 15% as singletons. Input material: blood. The receptors come from a woman aged 40 to 50 with Graves' hyperthyroidism. The CDR3 runs from the conserved cysteine through the conserved F or W. D genes are given only for firm matches. Size tells how often a clone was seen (once, few, many) or the class of an expanded clone, and some rows leave it out.

TRBJ1-1 | TRBV19 | TRBD1 | few | CASSPGTGGMNTEAFF | TGTGCCAGTAGTCCGGGGACAGGAGGGATGAACACTGAAGCTTTCTTT
TRBJ2-3 | TRBV7-3 | TRBD2 | many | CASSPKAAGTSGITQYF | TGTGCCAGCAGCCCCAAAGCAGCCGGGACTAGCGGGATAACGCAGTATTTT
TRBJ1-2 | TRBV7-9 | TRBD1 | . | CASSSGQGLSNYGYTF | TGTGCCAGCAGCTCAGGACAGGGTCTTTCGAACTATGGCTACACCTTC
TRBJ2-3 | TRBV18 | . | many | CASSPLGGDTQYF | TGTGCCAGCTCACCACTGGGGGGTGATACGCAGTATTTT
TRBJ2-5 | TRBV30 | . | many | CAWSRIGETQYF | TGTGCCTGGAGTCGCATTGGAGAGACCCAGTACTTC
TRBJ2-3 | TRBV20-1 | TRBD2 | . | CSASGRALDAQYF | TGCAGTGCTAGCGGGAGGGCCCTAGATGCGCAGTATTTT
TRBJ2-1 | TRBV5-4 | TRBD2 | many | CASMLAGVDEQFF | TGTGCCAGCATGCTAGCGGGAGTAGATGAGCAGTTCTTC
TRBJ2-1 | TRBV7-3 | . | . | CASKVSGPNNEQFF | TGTGCCAGCAAAGTGAGCGGGCCAAACAATGAGCAGTTCTTC
TRBJ2-1 | TRBV5-1 | TRBD1 | many | CASSPGTGNRNEQFF | TGCGCCAGCAGCCCCGGGACAGGGAATAGGAATGAGCAGTTCTTC
TRBJ2-7 | TRBV5-8 | TRBD1 | many | CASSLEQGAEEQYF | TGTGCCAGCAGCTTGGAACAGGGGGCTGAAGAGCAGTACTTC
TRBJ1-3 | TRBV5-1 | TRBD1 | many | CASSLDPTGDSSGNTIYF | TGCGCCAGCAGCTTGGACCCCACAGGGGACTCCTCTGGAAACACCATATATTTT
TRBJ1-5 | TRBV20-1 | . | . | CSARDGSRPYSNQPQHF | TGCAGTGCTAGAGATGGGTCCAGGCCTTATAGCAATCAGCCCCAGCATTTT
TRBJ2-3 | TRBV11-3 | TRBD1 | once | CASSPGTATDTQYF | TGTGCCAGCAGCCCCGGGACAGCCACAGATACGCAGTATTTT
TRBJ1-2 | TRBV20-1 | . | many | CSALRVGPAWYGYTF | TGCAGTGCTCTCCGGGTAGGGCCGGCTTGGTATGGCTACACCTTC
TRBJ2-7 | TRBV2 | TRBD2 | many | CASSDTAGAYEQYF | TGTGCCAGCAGTGACACAGCGGGAGCGTACGAGCAGTACTTC
TRBJ1-4 | TRBV20-1 | TRBD1 | . | CSASGLGQGNEKLFF | TGCAGTGCTAGTGGACTGGGACAGGGTAATGAAAAACTGTTTTTT
TRBJ2-1 | TRBV7-9 | TRBD2 | many | CASSRTSGYSYNEQFF | TGTGCCAGCAGCCGGACTAGCGGTTACTCCTACAATGAGCAGTTCTTC
TRBJ2-1 | TRBV24-1 | TRBD2 | . | CATSDFGLAGDNEQFF | TGTGCCACCAGTGATTTTGGACTAGCGGGAGACAATGAGCAGTTCTTC
TRBJ1-5 | TRBV6-1 | . | many | CASSPGQVSNQPQHF | TGTGCCAGCAGTCCGGGACAAGTTAGCAATCAGCCCCAGCATTTT
TRBJ1-2 | TRBV6-1 | . | few | CVAGPTNYGYTF | TGTGTGGCGGGGCCAACTAACTATGGCTACACCTTC
TRBJ2-7 | TRBV7-9 | TRBD1 | few | CASSLGGRQGDEQYF | TGTGCCAGCAGCTTAGGCGGGAGACAGGGGGACGAGCAGTACTTC
TRBJ2-5 | TRBV29-1 | . | few | CSVGRAKQETQYF | TGCAGCGTTGGGCGGGCCAAGCAAGAGACCCAGTACTTC
TRBJ1-1 | TRBV5-1 | . | . | CASSSHSPRQANTEAFF | TGCGCCAGCAGCTCCCACTCGCCGCGACAAGCGAACACTGAAGCTTTCTTT
TRBJ2-5 | TRBV10-1 | TRBD1 | few | CASSGTGGQETQYF | TGCGCCAGCAGTGGGACAGGGGGCCAAGAGACCCAGTACTTC
TRBJ1-1 | TRBV4-2 | . | . | CASSQDLMNTEALF | TGTGCCAGCAGCCAAGATTTAATGAACACTGAAGCTCTCTTT
TRBJ1-5 | TRBV20-1 | . | many | CSAAAGQGKNSNQPQHF | TGCAGTGCTGCGGCAGGCCAGGGGAAGAATAGCAATCAGCCCCAGCATTTT
TRBJ2-3 | TRBV24-1 | TRBD1 | few | CATSAGQGATDTQYF | TGTGCCACCAGTGCCGGACAGGGGGCCACAGATACGCAGTATTTT
TRBJ2-1 | TRBV30 | . | many | CAWSAPAGKTNEQFF | TGTGCCTGGAGTGCCCCCGCAGGGAAGACCAATGAGCAGTTCTTC
TRBJ1-2 | TRBV28 | . | . | CASSEEHRAGYTF | TGTGCCAGCAGTGAAGAACACAGGGCTGGCTACACCTTC
TRBJ2-7 | TRBV6-1 | . | many | CASRWNYEQYF | TGTGCCAGCAGGTGGAACTACGAGCAGTACTTC
TRBJ2-7 | TRBV13 | TRBD1 | . | CASSQEGQGAVYEQYF | TGCGCCAGCAGCCAAGAGGGACAGGGGGCGGTCTACGAGCAGTACTTC
TRBJ1-1 | TRBV20-1 | . | many | CSARDPQGYTEAFF | TGCAGTGCTAGAGATCCGCAGGGTTACACTGAAGCTTTCTTT
TRBJ2-7 | TRBV6-5 | . | few | CASSYSLQGSYEQYF | TGTGCCAGCAGTTACAGCCTCCAGGGTTCCTACGAGCAGTACTTC
TRBJ1-1 | TRBV11-2 | TRBD1 | . | CASSLTGDPMNTEAFF | TGTGCCAGCAGCTTGACAGGGGACCCCATGAACACTGAAGCTTTCTTT
TRBJ2-2 | TRBV6-1 | TRBD2 | . | CASSRSGRDTGELFF | TGTGCCAGCAGTCGTAGCGGGAGAGACACCGGGGAGCTGTTTTTT
TRBJ2-5 | TRBV7-9 | . | many | CASSLSTANQETQYF | TGTGCCAGCAGCTTAAGCACAGCTAACCAAGAGACCCAGTACTTC
TRBJ1-1 | TRBV2 | . | many | CASRKGRTSFF | TGTGCCAGCAGAAAAGGGCGGACTTCTTTCTTT
TRBJ2-1 | TRBV29-1 | . | . | CSVDLLVGEQFF | TGCAGCGTTGATCTCCTAGTGGGTGAGCAGTTCTTC
TRBJ1-1 | TRBV5-1 | TRBD1 | many | CASSRISGTATMNTEAFF | TGCGCCAGCAGCCGGATTTCCGGGACAGCAACTATGAACACTGAAGCTTTCTTT
TRBJ2-5 | TRBV27 | . | many | CASSLSLAASTQVDQYF | TGTGCCAGCAGTTTATCGTTGGCCGCGTCGACTCAGGTGGACCAGTACTTC
TRBJ2-1 | TRBV6-1 | TRBD2 | many | CASSGVLAGEENEQFF | TGTGCCAGCAGTGGAGTCCTAGCGGGAGAGGAGAATGAGCAGTTCTTC
TRBJ1-1 | TRBV19 | TRBD1 | many | CASSKGQGYTEAFF | TGTGCCAGTAGCAAGGGACAGGGGTACACTGAAGCTTTCTTT
TRBJ2-1 | TRBV28 | TRBD2 | many | CASGQNGLAKYNEQFF | TGTGCCAGCGGACAAAACGGACTAGCGAAATACAATGAGCAGTTCTTC
TRBJ1-1 | TRBV10-2 | TRBD1 | . | CASSESGQLEAFF | TGCGCCAGCAGTGAGTCGGGACAGCTTGAAGCTTTCTTT
TRBJ2-1 | TRBV7-2 | TRBD2 | many | CASCTTSGIYNEQFF | TGTGCCAGCTGCACGACTAGCGGGATTTACAATGAGCAGTTCTTC
TRBJ2-5 | TRBV20-1 | . | . | CSAREGVQETQYF | TGCAGTGCTAGGGAGGGAGTCCAAGAGACCCAGTACTTC
TRBJ2-1 | TRBV13 | TRBD2 | . | CASSPRGGYYNEQFF | TGTGCCAGCAGCCCCCGCGGGGGGTACTACAATGAGCAGTTCTTC
TRBJ2-7 | TRBV28 | TRBD1 | many | CASSRRTGSYEQYF | TGTGCCAGCAGCCGGAGGACAGGGAGCTACGAGCAGTACTTC
TRBJ2-7 | TRBV2 | . | many | CASSEGLGRDYEQYF | TGTGCCAGCAGTGAAGGGTTAGGGAGAGACTACGAGCAGTACTTC
TRBJ1-5 | TRBV6-1 | TRBD1 | . | CASGATTGGRGNQPQHF | TGTGCCAGCGGTGCTACGACAGGGGGCAGGGGCAATCAGCCCCAGCATTTT
TRBJ1-5 | TRBV30 | . | many | CAWSESGRPQHF | TGTGCCTGGAGCGAATCAGGGCGGCCCCAGCATTTT
TRBJ2-7 | TRBV7-2 | TRBD1 | few | CASSSGTVAYEQYF | TGTGCCAGCAGCTCGGGGACAGTCGCCTACGAGCAGTACTTC
TRBJ1-1 | TRBV19 | . | . | CASRYMGDTEAFF | TGTGCCAGTAGATATATGGGGGACACTGAAGCTTTCTTT
TRBJ2-1 | TRBV4-1 | . | many | CASSQEDRSYNEQFF | TGCGCCAGCAGCCAAGAGGACAGAAGCTACAATGAGCAGTTCTTC
TRBJ1-5 | TRBV18 | . | many | CASSPIDQPQHF | TGTGCCAGCTCACCCATCGATCAGCCCCAGCATTTT
TRBJ2-5 | TRBV20-1 | TRBD1 | few | CSAIPQGAETQYF | TGCAGTGCCATACCGCAGGGGGCAGAGACCCAGTACTTC
TRBJ2-1 | TRBV28 | . | few | CASSSPDSGLYNEQFF | TGTGCCAGCAGTTCACCGGACAGTGGGCTCTACAATGAGCAGTTCTTC
TRBJ2-3 | TRBV6-2/TRBV6-3 | . | few | CASRTVPHTDTQYF | TGTGCCAGCAGGACAGTCCCTCATACAGATACGCAGTATTTT